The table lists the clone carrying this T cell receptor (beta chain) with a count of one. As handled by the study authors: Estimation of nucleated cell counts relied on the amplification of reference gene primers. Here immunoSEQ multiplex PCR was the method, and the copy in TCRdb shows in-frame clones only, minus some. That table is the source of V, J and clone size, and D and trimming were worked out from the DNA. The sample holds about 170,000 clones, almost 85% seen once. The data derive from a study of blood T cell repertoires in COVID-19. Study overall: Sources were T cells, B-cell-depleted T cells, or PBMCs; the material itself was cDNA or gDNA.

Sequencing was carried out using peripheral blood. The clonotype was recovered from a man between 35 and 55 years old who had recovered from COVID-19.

CDR3 region: CASSQFSRRGGWTKNIQYF. CDR3 DNA: TGTGCCAGCAGCCAATTTAGCCGCCGGGGGGGCTGGACCAAAAACATTCAGTACTTC. The chain joins TRBV3-1 (or the pseudogene TRBV3-2) to TRBJ2-4, with TRBD2 matching over 8 bases. CDR3 size: 19 residues. The germline V gene encodes CDR1 LGHDT and CDR2 YNNKEL (reference sequence). Trimming took 2 bases from V and 2 from J; bases not matched to a gene: 14.